The sequence of this T cell receptor beta chain was determined in a study of identical twins. A single record per CDR3 protein comes from TCRdb applying MiXCR to the 5' RACE reads. The repertoire includes under 350,000 distinct CDR3 sequences, less than 9.5% of them detected once, and 5.5% to 9% sits in the top ten. J was trimmed by 0 bases and V by 5 bases; bases with no gene match: 13. The CDR3 has 18 residues. Germline CDR1 reads MNHNS; CDR2 reads SASEGT. These data also featured in a second study, about yellow fever vaccine responses in identical twins.

The receptor's source is a woman aged 18-35 years in good health. Specimen: CD8+ T cells sorted from blood. The gene calls are TRBV6-1 and TRBJ2-7; TRBD2 matches at 10 bases. CDR3 nucleotide sequence: TGTGCCAGCAGTCAGGGACCGCGGACTAGCGGTAGCTCCTACGAGCAGTACTTC. The encoded protein is CASSQGPRTSGSSYEQYF.